One and the same sample provided the 14 T cell receptor beta chains below, sequenced in a study of cytomegalovirus exposure and HLA in healthy donors. Amplification used 60 Vbeta primers and 13 Jbeta primers. Produced via immunoSEQ multiplex PCR; TCRdb's table is partial and in-frame only. The data hold 200,000 to 250,000 clones, with roughly 80% observed a single time. What was sequenced was PBMCs. These receptors originate from a male donor in good health and CMV-seronegative.

This chain connects TRBV5-6 to TRBJ1-1; unclear D gene. CDR1 SGHDT and CDR2 YYEEEE come from the germline V gene. This CDR3 contains 14 residues. V was clipped by 2 bases and J by 7 bases, with 15 bases between them. CDR3 sequence reads: CASSLSFTPVEAFF. The CDR3 DNA reads TGTGCCAGCAGCTTAAGTTTTACCCCAGTTGAAGCTTTCTTT.

The chain employs TRBV5-6 and TRBJ2-7; D is possibly TRBD2 (6 bases). V was shortened by 1 base and J by 3 bases, with 17 bases between the two germline ends. Germline V gene sequence: CDR1 SGHDT, CDR2 YYEEEE. This CDR3 has 16 amino acids. In DNA form, the CDR3 reads TGTGCCAGCAGCTTGAGGCCGTCCGGGACTCTCTACGAGCAGTACTTC. Encoded protein: CASSLRPSGTLYEQYF.

This clone was seen only once. The CDR3 is CASSGDRGTYEQYF. For the CDR3, the DNA is TGTGCCAGCAGTGGGGACAGGGGAACCTACGAGCAGTACTTC. This chain uses TRBV25-1 with TRBJ2-5; 10 positions agree with TRBD1. The J call could be wrong; TRBJ2-7 is a better fit for the DNA end. This CDR3 comprises 14 residues. Germline CDR1 and CDR2: MGHDK and SYGVNS.

This clone was counted once. The gene calls are TRBV7-2 and TRBJ1-5; D is possibly TRBD1 (6 bases). Germline V gene lookup returns CDR1 SGHTA and CDR2 FQGNSA. This CDR3 region has 15 residues. V lost 5 bases, J lost 0 bases, and 11 bases lay in between. DNA for the CDR3: TGTGCCAGCAGCGAGGACAGAATTAGCAATCAGCCCCAGCATTTT. It codes for CASSEDRISNQPQHF.

The table lists this clone with a count of one. J is TRBJ1-5 and V is TRBV2; TRBD1 is a possible D gene (6 bases). Germline V gene lookup returns CDR1 SNHLY and CDR2 FYNNEI. The CDR3 is made up of 15 amino acids. The ends were cut back, 4 bases at V and 0 bases at J, with 10 bases in the middle. The CDR3 bases are TGTGCCAGCAGTGTTGACAGGACTAGCAATCAGCCCCAGCATTTT. This codes for CASSVDRTSNQPQHF.

The rearrangement links TRBV18 to TRBJ1-4; 8 bases line up with TRBD1. The CDR3 has 18 residues. CDR1 and CDR2 (germline): KGHSH, LQKENI. J was trimmed by 8 bases and V by 0 bases; bases with no gene match: 14. CDR3 sequence reads: CASSPPYGQGPSDEKLFF. The CDR3 nucleotides read TGTGCCAGCTCACCACCCTACGGACAGGGACCTTCAGACGAAAAACTGTTTTTT.

V usage is TRBV27 and J usage is TRBJ1-2; a weak D match, TRBD1 (6 bases). The V gene lost 6 bases and the J gene lost 8 bases, with 22 bases spanning the gap. Germline loops: CDR1 MNHEY, CDR2 SMNVEV (reference sequence). This CDR3 has 15 amino acids. For the CDR3, the DNA is TGTGCCAGCAGCTGGGGCGGGGCGGGGGCGGGGGGCTACACCTTC. Translation gives CASSWGGAGAGGYTF.

This rearrangement joins TRBV6-5 to TRBJ2-7; 10 nucleotides match TRBD1. After removal of 6 bases from V and 5 bases from J, the junction contained 7 bases not matched to a gene. CDR1 MNHEY and CDR2 SVGAGI come from the germline V gene. This CDR3 is 14 amino acids long. The DNA for the CDR3 is TGTGCCAGCAGAATCGGGACAGGGGACCACGAGCAGTACTTC. This translates into CASRIGTGDHEQYF.

The V and J genes are TRBV5-1 and TRBJ1-5; 8 nucleotides line up with TRBD1. The germline gives CDR1 SGHRS, CDR2 YFSETQ. This CDR3 has 15 amino acids. V trimming: 4 bases; J trimming: 3 bases; junction bases outside the gene matches: 6. CDR3 sequence reads: CASSVGQGSNQPQHF. The CDR3 coding sequence is TGCGCCAGCAGCGTCGGACAGGGCTCCAATCAGCCCCAGCATTTT.

The chain employs TRBV5-1 and TRBJ1-1; 10 bases align to TRBD1. This CDR3 comprises 17 residues. Germline V gene lookup returns CDR1 SGHRS and CDR2 YFSETQ. The V gene end was trimmed by 3 bases and the J gene end by 2 bases; junction bases not matched to a gene: 10. CDR3 sequence (DNA): TGCGCCAGCAGCTACCTCGTGGGGACAGGGGAAAACACTGAAGCTTTCTTT. Translation: CASSYLVGTGENTEAFF.

The chain recombines TRBV28 with TRBJ1-4; tentatively, D is TRBD1 (5 bases). The CDR3 covers 15 residues. CDR1 MDHEN and CDR2 SYDVKM come from the germline V gene. The V and J ends lost 2 bases and 7 bases respectively, with 14 bases between them. This chain's CDR3 is CASSLGGLVREKLFF. In DNA form, the CDR3 reads TGTGCCAGCAGTTTAGGGGGGTTAGTGCGTGAAAAACTGTTTTTT.

The gene calls are TRBV30 and TRBJ2-7; 10 nucleotides align to TRBD1. Unmatched junction bases numbered 4, after V lost 3 bases and J lost 2 bases. There are 14 residues in the CDR3. The V gene's germline CDR1 is GTSNPN and CDR2 SVGIG (reference sequence). CDR3 loop: CAWRYGTGAYEQYF. The CDR3 DNA reads TGTGCCTGGAGATACGGGACAGGGGCCTACGAGCAGTACTTC.

This clone came up a few times. The chain carries TRBV19 and TRBJ2-3, with a weak D call TRBD2 (7 bases). V was pared by 5 bases and J by 3 bases, with 12 bases between. The CDR3 length is 14 residues. Per the germline V gene, CDR1 is LNHDA and CDR2 is SQIVND (reference sequence). The CDR3: CASSGGGQTDTQYF. CDR3 in DNA: TGTGCCAGTAGTGGGGGGGGGCAGACAGATACGCAGTATTTT.

The chain uses TRBV6-1 and TRBJ2-5; D may be TRBD2 (5 bases). Trimming took off 1 base at V and 4 bases at J, with 16 bases between the two ends. The V gene's germline CDR1 is MNHNS and CDR2 SASEGT. CDR3 length equals 16 residues. CDR3 sequence reads: CASSEGLSVGGETQYF. CDR3 DNA sequence: TGTGCCAGCAGTGAAGGACTCTCGGTTGGAGGAGAGACCCAGTACTTC.